This note documents a single T cell receptor (beta chain) sequence. Its antigen is as yet unknown. This specimen comes from a study of shared clonotypes between healthy human individuals. Repertoires were generated with immunoSEQ multiplex PCR, while TCRdb's copy carries only in-frame clones and drops some. The sample lists nearly 2 million clones; approximately 94% were seen once. Naive-designated CD8 cells lacked CD45RO, were positively enriched for CCR7, and omitted terminally differentiated effector memory CD45RA+ cells. Study outcomes and limitations: Several donors held 4.5% to 5% of naive CD4 clonotypes in common. It was the few donors that limited the genetic and exposure-history diversity represented.

The CDR3 contains 17 residues. Germline V gene sequence: CDR1 MNHNS, CDR2 SASEGT. V was clipped by 2 bases and J by 10 bases; unmatched bases: 14. Input material: naive CD8+ T cells sorted from blood. This sequence was found in a young man in good health. V gene TRBV6-1 combines with J gene TRBJ2-1; 10 bases are shared with TRBD2. As DNA, the CDR3 is TGTGCCAGCAGTGAAACCCCATTCAGCGGGGGGGCGGAGGAGCAGTTCTTC. Protein product: CASSETPFSGGAEEQFF.